This T cell receptor beta chain was sequenced during a study of T cell responses to AZD1222 COVID-19 vaccine. Study conclusions and caveats: At baseline, just a handful of AZD1222 recipients tested seropositive. The donors showed a predominance of white British ancestry and of females, with possible underestimation of clonal diversity. Two doses of AZD1222 preceded a rise in Spike-specific TCR breadth and depth. Repertoire sampling happened only post peak T cell response.

Trimming took 6 bases from V and 6 from J; bases not matched to a gene: 5. Germline CDR1 MNHEY, CDR2 SMNVEV (reference sequence). This CDR3 contains 15 residues. Assay: immunoSEQ multiplex PCR; the TCRdb copy retains only in-frame clones and omits some. The sample has approximately 120,000 clones; around 89% are singletons. This clone turned up a few times. Its antigen is as yet unknown. The chain couples TRBV27 to TRBJ2-1, with TRBD2 matching 13 bases. The origin of this receptor is an adult in good health. The specimen comprised peripheral blood, sampled on day 0 of AZD1222 vaccination. CDR3 protein: CASSLGTSGTNEQFF. CDR3 coding DNA: TGTGCCAGCAGCCTTGGGACTAGCGGGACCAATGAGCAGTTCTTC.